The clone carrying this TCR beta chain came up once. V was pared by 4 bases and J by 5 bases, with 6 bases of the junction left unmatched. The CDR3 has 15 residues. The germline V gene has CDR1 SGHRS and CDR2 YFSETQ. The data were obtained in a study of graft-versus-host responses after intestinal transplantation. Study overall: The study gave all recipients anti-thymocyte globulin induction, then tacrolimus and steroids for 2 to 3 years.

Method: immunoSEQ multiplex PCR; TCRdb's copy keeps in-frame clones and lacks some. The table lists approximately 50,000 clones, roughly 90% of them singletons, with approximately 1.6% in the top ten. The sample here was PBMCs, taken 26 days after transplant. V is TRBV5-1 and J is TRBJ2-5, with 12 bases identical to TRBD2. This TCR derives from a human patient who received an intestinal transplant, so some T cells may come from the graft donor. As DNA, the CDR3 is TGCGCCAGCAGCCTGGGACTAGCGGGCACGGAGACCCAGTACTTC. This translates into CASSLGLAGTETQYF.